Listed here are 29 T cell receptor beta chains from one sample, sequenced in a study of identical twins. TCRdb processed the 5' RACE reads anew with MiXCR; each CDR3 protein has one entry. The table has roughly 690,000 distinct CDR3 sequences, 21% seen once. This sample was shared with a second study, whose subject was T cells expressing NK-cell markers.

The sequencing input was PBMCs. These TCRs come from a woman aged 18 to 35 in good health.

The chain combines TRBV7-9 with TRBJ2-7; D is uncertain. Per the germline V gene, CDR1 is SEHNR and CDR2 is FQNEAQ (reference sequence). V dropped 0 bases and J dropped 2 bases, with 11 bases sitting between them. This CDR3 spans 15 amino acids. The CDR3 loop is CASSLAQAETYEQYF. The CDR3, as DNA: TGTGCCAGCAGCTTAGCCCAGGCGGAGACCTACGAGCAGTACTTC.

This clonotype was picked up a small number of times. The chain couples TRBV6-2 or TRBV6-3 to TRBJ2-7; tentative D call: TRBD1 (5 bases). The CDR3 extends over 14 amino acids. Trimming left V 4 bases short and J 0 bases short, with 10 bases between. Germline V gene sequence: CDR1 MNHEY, CDR2 SVGEGT. The CDR3 DNA reads as TGTGCCAGCAGTTGGGGCGGAAGCTCCTACGAGCAGTACTTC. This gives the protein CASSWGGSSYEQYF.

The table lists this clonotype with a few counts. This sequence joins TRBV29-1 and TRBJ1-1, with a tentative D call TRBD1 (5 bases). The CDR3 loop spans 10 amino acids. V was shortened by 5 bases and J by 10 bases, with 11 bases between the two germline ends. Looked up from germline, CDR1 is SQVTM and CDR2 is ANQGSEA. This CDR3 reads CSVRGEGAFF. DNA of the CDR3: TGCAGCGTTCGAGGGGAGGGAGCTTTCTTT.

This clonotype was detected a few times. The V and J genes are TRBV6-2 or TRBV6-3 and TRBJ2-1; a weak D match, TRBD1 (6 bases). Germline V gene sequence: CDR1 MNHEY, CDR2 SVGEGT. CDR3 length: 14 residues. Trimming left V 6 bases short and J 10 bases short, with 19 bases between. The CDR3 spells CASSGWVAQGEQFF. CDR3 nucleotide sequence: TGTGCCAGCAGCGGTTGGGTCGCGCAGGGGGAGCAGTTCTTC.

This chain uses TRBV20-1 with TRBJ2-7, with TRBD2 identical over 9 bases. This CDR3 is 17 amino acids long. Per germline, CDR1 DFQATT and CDR2 SNEGSKA (reference sequence). V lost 0 bases and J lost 9; bases outside the gene matches: 18. CDR3 region: CSARDLLGLAGKSGQYF. In DNA form, the CDR3 reads TGCAGTGCTAGAGATCTACTAGGGCTAGCGGGGAAATCGGGGCAGTACTTC.

This clonotype has just a few counts. This chain links TRBV5-6 with TRBJ1-5; D is possibly TRBD1 (5 bases). Germline V lookup: CDR1 SGHDT, CDR2 YYEEEE. This CDR3 comprises 15 residues. V shed 3 bases and J shed 0 bases, with 10 bases lying between them. In DNA form, the CDR3 reads TGTGCCAGCAGCTACGGCGACAGTAGCAATCAGCCCCAGCATTTT. This sequence encodes CASSYGDSSNQPQHF.

This CDR3 is CASSYPGPTDTQYF. DNA of the CDR3: TGTGCCAGCAGCTACCCAGGGCCGACAGATACGCAGTATTTT. This rearrangement joins TRBV7-2 to TRBJ2-3; possibly TRBD1 for D (5 bases). This CDR3 is built from 14 residues. V lost 4 bases to trimming and J lost 3 bases, with 11 bases between them. The germline CDR1 and CDR2 sequences are SGHTA and FQGNSA.

Ten or more counts support this clonotype. The chain carries TRBV20-1 and TRBJ2-3, with D hard to call. The germline CDR1 and CDR2 sequences are DFQATT and SNEGSKA (reference sequence). The CDR3 consists of 11 residues. Trimming cost V 6 bases and J 3 bases, with 7 bases left between them. The CDR3 DNA sequence: TGCAGTGCCCCCCTGACAGATACGCAGTATTTT. It specifies CSAPLTDTQYF.

As regards this clonotype: Given a much more abundant clone one base away, this may be a read error. The chain links TRBV7-2 to TRBJ2-1, with D unresolved. Germline V gives CDR1 SGHTA, CDR2 FQGNSA. The CDR3 covers 15 residues. V lost 2 bases, J lost 2 bases, and 10 bases lay in between. The DNA of the CDR3 is TGTGCCAGCAGCTTAAGTTCGCGCCCCTACAATGAGCAGTTCTTC. It yields the protein CASSLSSRPYNEQFF.

The chain is built from TRBV4-3 and TRBJ1-1, with D perhaps TRBD1 (5 bases). This CDR3 spans 16 amino acids. V was cut by 1 base and J by 4 bases, with 16 bases left in between. CDR1 is LGHNA and CDR2 is YSLEER in the germline V gene. CDR3 nucleotide sequence: TGCGCCAGCAGCCAAGGACACTTTATTGGGGGCACTGAAGCTTTCTTT. It codes for CASSQGHFIGGTEAFF.

The chain employs TRBV6-2 or TRBV6-3 and TRBJ2-1; 8 bases agree with TRBD2. CDR1 and CDR2 from the germline V gene are MNHEY and SVGEGT. V dropped 6 bases and J dropped 7; count of bases not matched to a gene: 5. The CDR3 extends over 13 amino acids. The CDR3 loop reads CASSGRVNNEQFF. The CDR3 bases are TGTGCCAGCAGCGGGAGGGTTAATAATGAGCAGTTCTTC.

The chain joins TRBV20-1 to TRBJ2-3, with D perhaps being TRBD1 or TRBD2 (5 bases each). The V end lost 3 bases, the J end lost 0 bases, and 13 bases lay between the germline ends. Germline values: CDR1 DFQATT, CDR2 SNEGSKA (reference sequence). The CDR3 is 15 residues long. The chain's CDR3 is CSARGDPTSTDTQYF. The CDR3 coding sequence is TGCAGTGCTAGGGGGGACCCCACTAGCACAGATACGCAGTATTTT.

This sequence joins TRBV20-1 and TRBJ1-5; D is unresolved. CDR3 length: 11 amino acids. The germline V gene encodes CDR1 DFQATT and CDR2 SNEGSKA (reference sequence). V was trimmed by 3 bases and J by 6 bases, leaving 6 bases between them. The CDR3 loop is CSARLTQPQHF. CDR3 in DNA: TGCAGTGCTAGGTTGACTCAGCCCCAGCATTTT.

This clonotype showed up just a few times. V usage is TRBV20-1 and J usage is TRBJ2-7; no clear D gene. Trimming removed 2 bases at V and 2 bases at J, with 13 bases between. The CDR3 extends over 14 amino acids. Germline V gene data show CDR1 as DFQATT and CDR2 as SNEGSKA (reference sequence). In DNA form, the CDR3 reads TGCAGTGCTAGACCCAGGCCTCTGACCTACGAGCAGTACTTC. This sequence encodes CSARPRPLTYEQYF.

The J gene is TRBJ2-3, the V gene TRBV15; 11 bases match TRBD2. The CDR3 length is 15 residues. CDR1 is LNHNV, CDR2 YYDKDF, per germline (reference sequence). V gave up 9 bases and J gave up 2 bases; unmatched junction bases: 7. This chain's CDR3 is CATGLAGGFTDTQYF. The DNA of the CDR3 is TGTGCCACTGGGCTAGCGGGGGGTTTCACAGATACGCAGTATTTT.

V gene TRBV12-3 or TRBV12-4 combines with J gene TRBJ1-5; no clear D. V lost 5 bases, J lost 0 bases, and 11 bases lay in between. The CDR3 extends over 15 amino acids. The CDR3, as DNA: TGTGCCAGCAGTCCGTCCCATTATAGCAATCAGCCCCAGCATTTT. Translation gives CASSPSHYSNQPQHF.

The chain has TRBV25-1 and TRBJ1-1; D gene uncertain. Germline lookup yields CDR1 MGHDK and CDR2 SYGVNS. Trimming shortened V by 4 bases and J by 0 bases, and 9 bases separated the two germline ends. This CDR3 spans 14 amino acids. The CDR3 bases are TGTGCCAGCAGTGTTGGGTTCATGAACACTGAAGCTTTCTTT. It translates to CASSVGFMNTEAFF.

This sequence joins TRBV20-1 and TRBJ2-7; D ambiguous. Trimming left V 1 base short and J 4 bases short, with 8 bases between. Germline assignment: CDR1 DFQATT and CDR2 SNEGSKA (reference sequence). The CDR3 consists of 12 residues. This CDR3 reads CSARVGDYEQYF. CDR3 coding DNA: TGCAGTGCTAGAGTTGGAGATTACGAGCAGTACTTC.

The sample holds a few counts of this clonotype. V gene TRBV20-1 combines with J gene TRBJ2-3; TRBD1 might be the D (5 bases). V shed 6 bases and J shed 0 bases, with 16 bases lying between them. This CDR3 region has 15 residues. CDR1 DFQATT and CDR2 SNEGSKA come from the germline V gene (reference sequence). In DNA, the CDR3 is TGCAGTGCCCTAAGGGGCGGACCTAGCACAGATACGCAGTATTTT. Translating gives CSALRGGPSTDTQYF.

In its sample, this clonotype was seen many times. The chain combines TRBV6-1 with TRBJ2-4; possible D gene TRBD1, 5 bases. The CDR3 consists of 13 residues. Trimming stripped 3 bases from V and 6 bases from J, with 9 bases between. Germline assignment: CDR1 MNHNS and CDR2 SASEGT. CDR3: CASSETDSNIQYF. Here the CDR3 DNA reads TGTGCCAGCAGTGAGACAGACTCAAACATTCAGTACTTC.

DNA for the CDR3: TGCAGTGCGAGGAGGCGGGGTGAGCAGTTCTTC. Its translation: CSARRRGEQFF. This sequence joins TRBV20-1 and TRBJ2-1; possibly TRBD2 for D (6 bases). The CDR3 is 11 residues long. Germline loops: CDR1 DFQATT, CDR2 SNEGSKA (reference sequence). V lost 6 bases and J 9 bases, leaving 12 bases between the germline ends.

This clonotype was found a few times. The chain carries TRBV5-1 and TRBJ1-1; D is uncertain. Germline CDR1 reads SGHRS; CDR2 reads YFSETQ. The CDR3 is 15 residues long. The V end was cut by 4 bases, the J end by 4 bases, with 17 bases between. The CDR3 loop is CASSQRRERSTEAFF. The DNA for the CDR3 is TGCGCCAGCAGCCAGAGACGGGAACGCAGCACTGAAGCTTTCTTT.

The chain has TRBV6-2 or TRBV6-3 and TRBJ2-5, with D maybe TRBD2 (5 bases). This CDR3 region has 14 residues. The V end was cut by 7 bases, the J end by 1 base, with 13 bases between. Germline V gene sequence: CDR1 MNHEY, CDR2 SVGEGT. The CDR3 loop is CASTARRTQETQYF. The CDR3 DNA reads TGTGCCAGCACCGCAAGGAGGACCCAAGAGACCCAGTACTTC.

This sequence joins TRBV29-1 and TRBJ2-3, with D perhaps matching TRBD1 (6 bases). Per germline, CDR1 SQVTM and CDR2 ANQGSEA. The CDR3 contains 16 residues. V shed 8 bases and J shed 2 bases, with 23 bases lying between them. CDR3: CSTMKVQGVVTDTQYF. For the CDR3, the DNA is TGCAGCACGATGAAGGTACAGGGAGTAGTCACAGATACGCAGTATTTT.

The chain recombines TRBV20-1 with TRBJ2-3; TRBD2 aligns across 8 bases. From germline, CDR1 is DFQATT and CDR2 SNEGSKA (reference sequence). The junction had 2 bases not matched to a gene; V was cut back by 2 bases and J by 1 base. The CDR3 contains 14 residues. The CDR3 is CSARPRGGTDTQYF. DNA for the CDR3: TGCAGTGCTAGACCGCGGGGGGGCACAGATACGCAGTATTTT.

This clonotype has more than one count but fewer than ten. The chain links TRBV14 to TRBJ2-3; D possibly corresponds to TRBD2 (7 bases). Per the germline V gene, CDR1 is SGHDN and CDR2 is FVKESK. This CDR3 spans 14 amino acids. Between the trimmed V and J ends, which lost 2 bases and 7 bases, there was a span of 13 bases. The CDR3 region has the DNA TGTGCCAGCAGCCAAACCGGGGGGCCCAATACGCAGTATTTT. Translating it yields CASSQTGGPNTQYF.

The chain combines TRBV27 with TRBJ1-5, with D possibly TRBD1 on 6 matching bases. V was trimmed by 5 bases and J by 5 bases, leaving 10 bases between them. The CDR3 extends over 13 amino acids. From germline, CDR1 is MNHEY and CDR2 SMNVEV (reference sequence). In nucleotides, the CDR3 is TGTGCCAGCAGTAGACAGGCCGATCAGCCCCAGCATTTT. This translates into CASSRQADQPQHF.

This clonotype was seen only a few times. The chain links TRBV12-3 or TRBV12-4 to TRBJ1-5; D is uncertain. CDR3 length: 14 amino acids. V was clipped by 2 bases and J by 1 base, with 6 bases between them. CDR3 in DNA: TGTGCCAGCAGTTTAATACTGAGCAATCAGCCCCAGCATTTT. It codes for CASSLILSNQPQHF.

This clonotype turned up a few times. The chain recombines TRBV5-1 with TRBJ2-1, with TRBD2 identical over 9 bases. Trimming cost V 2 bases and J 5 bases; bases outside gene matches: 2. The CDR3 contains 14 residues. Germline loops: CDR1 SGHRS, CDR2 YFSETQ. This chain's CDR3 is CASSFPSGNNEQFF. The CDR3 DNA sequence: TGCGCCAGCAGCTTCCCTAGCGGGAACAATGAGCAGTTCTTC.